This paragraph covers one TCR beta chain sequence. These data belong to a study of blood T cells in healthy people across ages. Primers used in a second PCR of roughly 7 to 12 cycles were a sample-barcoded 5' primer and a J-beta primer mix. TCRdb reprocessed the 5' RACE reads with MiXCR, giving one entry per CDR3 protein. The sample yields about 1.4 million distinct CDR3 sequences, approximately 59% seen once. V lost 1 base and J 2 bases, leaving 12 bases between the germline ends. The CDR3 loop spans 15 amino acids. CDR1 and CDR2 (germline): DFQATT, SNEGSKA (reference sequence). The clonotype originates from a man aged 18-30 years in good health. The genes are TRBV20-1 and TRBJ1-5; tentatively, D is TRBD1 (5 bases). What was sequenced was blood. CDR3: CSARVLGGGNQPQHF. CDR3 in DNA: TGCAGTGCTAGAGTATTGGGGGGAGGCAATCAGCCCCAGCATTTT.